This record concerns one TCR beta chain sequence. This specimen belongs to a study of control samples from healthy donors and cancer patients. CDR3 length equals 13 residues. Trimming removed 8 bases from V and 2 bases from J, with 12 bases in between. In germline, CDR1 is SGHNT, CDR2 YYREEE (reference sequence). Repertoires were generated with immunoSEQ multiplex PCR, while TCRdb's copy carries only in-frame clones and drops some. The sample lists 250,000 to 300,000 clones; over 75% were seen once. The V call is TRBV5-4, the J call TRBJ2-3; no definite D call. The sequence came from a woman aged 60-70 years with lung cancer. Sequencing was performed on PBMCs. CDR3 residues: CASRARITDTQYF. CDR3 DNA: TGTGCCAGTAGAGCGCGAATCACAGATACGCAGTATTTT.